Each of the 2 T cell receptor beta chains below was sequenced from the same sample in a study of OX40 agonist ivuxolimab in advanced cancers. The data were produced by immunoSEQ multiplex PCR, yet TCRdb's version contains in-frame clones alone and is incomplete. The table shows tens of thousands of clones, with roughly 86% occurring only once. The specimen comprised CD4+ or CD8+ T cells sorted from blood, sampled in a trial of the OX40 agonist ivuxolimab. The receptors were gathered from an adult with an advanced solid tumor such as melanoma, head and neck, liver or kidney cancer.

CDR3 sequence (DNA): TGCGCCAGCAGTGAGTCGGGGCGGATGAACACTGAAGCTTTCTTT. Its protein product is CASSESGRMNTEAFF. J is TRBJ1-1 and V is TRBV10-1; a weak D match, TRBD1 (5 bases). The CDR3 sequence is 15 residues long. V was shortened by 0 bases and J by 0 bases, with 8 bases between the two germline ends. Per the germline V gene, CDR1 is WNHNN and CDR2 is SYGVQD (reference sequence).

The chain has TRBV5-5 and TRBJ2-7, with D hard to call. Trimming took 2 bases from V and 2 from J, leaving 17 bases between them. CDR1 SGHKS and CDR2 YYEKEE come from the germline V gene (reference sequence). The CDR3 covers 16 residues. The CDR3 here is CASSLEMSGRPYEQYF. CDR3 in DNA: TGTGCCAGCAGCTTAGAGATGTCAGGAAGACCCTACGAGCAGTACTTC.